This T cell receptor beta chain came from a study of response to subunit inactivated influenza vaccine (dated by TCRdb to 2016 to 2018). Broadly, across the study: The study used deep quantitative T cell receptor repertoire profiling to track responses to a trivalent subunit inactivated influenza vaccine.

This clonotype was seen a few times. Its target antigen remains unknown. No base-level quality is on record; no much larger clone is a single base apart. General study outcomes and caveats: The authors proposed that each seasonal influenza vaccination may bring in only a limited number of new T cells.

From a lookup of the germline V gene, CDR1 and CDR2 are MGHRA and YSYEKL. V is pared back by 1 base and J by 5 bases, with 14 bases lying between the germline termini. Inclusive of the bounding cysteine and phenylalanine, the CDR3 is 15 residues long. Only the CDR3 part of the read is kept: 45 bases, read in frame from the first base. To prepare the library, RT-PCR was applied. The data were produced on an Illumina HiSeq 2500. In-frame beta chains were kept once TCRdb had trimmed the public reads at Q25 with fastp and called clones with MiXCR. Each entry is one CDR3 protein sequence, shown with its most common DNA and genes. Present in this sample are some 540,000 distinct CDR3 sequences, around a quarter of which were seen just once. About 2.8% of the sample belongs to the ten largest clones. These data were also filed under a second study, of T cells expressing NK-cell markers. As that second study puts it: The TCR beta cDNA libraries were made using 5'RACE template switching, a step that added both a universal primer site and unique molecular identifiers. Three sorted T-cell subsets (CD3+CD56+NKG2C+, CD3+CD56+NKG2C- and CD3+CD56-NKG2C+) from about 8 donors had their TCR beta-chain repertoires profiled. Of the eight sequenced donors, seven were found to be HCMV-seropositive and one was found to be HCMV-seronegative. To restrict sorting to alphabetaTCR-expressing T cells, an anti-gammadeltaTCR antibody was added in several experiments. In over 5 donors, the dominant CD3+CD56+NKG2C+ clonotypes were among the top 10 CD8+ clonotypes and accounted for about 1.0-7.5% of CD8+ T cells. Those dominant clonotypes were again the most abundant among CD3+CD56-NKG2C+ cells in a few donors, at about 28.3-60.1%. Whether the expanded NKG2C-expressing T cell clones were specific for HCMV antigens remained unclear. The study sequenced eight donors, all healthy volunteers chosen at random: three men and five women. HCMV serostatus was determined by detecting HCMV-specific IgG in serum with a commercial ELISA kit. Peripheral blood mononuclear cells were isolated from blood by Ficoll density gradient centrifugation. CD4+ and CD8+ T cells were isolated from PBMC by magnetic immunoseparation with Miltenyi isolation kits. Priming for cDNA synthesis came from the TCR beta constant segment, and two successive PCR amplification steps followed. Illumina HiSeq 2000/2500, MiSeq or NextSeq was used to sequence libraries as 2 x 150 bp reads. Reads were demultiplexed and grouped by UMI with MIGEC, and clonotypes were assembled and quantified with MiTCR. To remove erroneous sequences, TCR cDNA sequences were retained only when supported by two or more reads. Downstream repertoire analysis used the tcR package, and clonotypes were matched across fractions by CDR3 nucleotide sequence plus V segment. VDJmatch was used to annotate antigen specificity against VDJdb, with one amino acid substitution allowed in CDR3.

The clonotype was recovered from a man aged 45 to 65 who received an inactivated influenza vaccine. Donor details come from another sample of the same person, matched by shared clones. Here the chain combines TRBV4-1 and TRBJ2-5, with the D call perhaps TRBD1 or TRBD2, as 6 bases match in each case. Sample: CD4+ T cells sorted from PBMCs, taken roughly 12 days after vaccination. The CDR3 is CASSQGITGRETQYF. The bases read TGCGCCAGCAGCCAAGGAATAACAGGGAGGGAGACCCAGTACTTC.